At least ten counts were recorded for the clone carrying this TCR beta chain. Its antigen is still unknown. MiXCR, run by TCRdb on the 5' RACE reads, gives a single entry per CDR3 protein. The sample records roughly 150,000 distinct CDR3 sequences, 7.7% being singletons. This specimen belongs to a study of T cells after yellow fever vaccination. Study-wide background: Fractions with few cells were prepared using SMART-Seq v4 Ultra Low Input. Study-level findings and limits: Primary-vaccination clones mostly resurfaced post-booster (96% CD4, more than 85% CD8).

The V and J ends lost 2 bases and 4 bases respectively, with 11 bases between them. This CDR3 comprises 13 residues. Germline values: CDR1 DFQATT, CDR2 SNEGSKA (reference sequence). The source material was CD4+ T cells sorted from PBMCs, sampled 5 days after the yellow fever booster vaccination. The clonotype originates from a man younger than 45 who received the YFV17D yellow fever vaccine. This sequence joins TRBV20-1 and TRBJ1-1; D unclear. CDR3 protein: CSARLSPSTEAFF. CDR3 in DNA: TGCAGTGCTAGATTATCGCCGAGCACTGAAGCTTTCTTT.